These 28 T cell receptor beta chains share one sample of origin, sequenced in a study of blood T cell repertoires in COVID-19 (dated by TCRdb to 2020 to 2021). Receptors were amplified or captured by the immunoSEQ multiplex PCR assay. TCRdb's version of the immuneACCESS table is confined to in-frame rearrangements and falls short of the full clone set. An unresolved V gene accounts for under half of the shortfall where checked; the remainder is of unknown origin. The sample profile shows around 100,000 clones; roughly four fifths of them were found once. About 20% of the sample belongs to the ten largest clones. The material sequenced was peripheral blood. These receptors originate from a man aged 70 or older with active or convalescent COVID-19.

V usage is TRBV6-6 and J usage is TRBJ2-6; no definite D call. The CDR3 has 13 amino acids. V was pared by 6 bases and J by 2 bases, with 5 bases between. Germline V gene data show CDR1 as MNHNY and CDR2 as SVGAGI (reference sequence). The CDR3, as DNA: TGTGCCAGCAGCTTCCCTGGGGCCAACGTCCTGACTTTC. Its translation: CASSFPGANVLTF.

The chain carries TRBV2 and TRBJ1-1, with D possibly TRBD1 on 5 matching bases. Trimming shortened V by 6 bases and J by 5 bases, and 16 bases separated the two germline ends. The CDR3 contains 14 residues. From germline, CDR1 is SNHLY and CDR2 FYNNEI. CDR3 nucleotides: TGTGCCAGCAGGGCTGACATGGGGGGAACTGAAGCTTTCTTT. Protein: CASRADMGGTEAFF.

In regard to this clone: Other nucleotide sequences from this sample produce the same CDR3. The V call is TRBV5-1, the J call TRBJ1-1, with D tentatively TRBD1 (6 bases). Deletions cut 3 bases from V and 1 base from J, with 10 bases between. The germline gives CDR1 SGHRS, CDR2 YFSETQ. The CDR3 consists of 14 residues. The CDR3 loop is CASSSRTANTEAFF. The DNA of the CDR3 is TGCGCCAGCAGCTCAAGGACAGCGAACACTGAAGCTTTCTTT. Filled out from reference TRBV5-1 and TRBJ1-1, the complete variable domain reads KAGVTQTPRYLIKTRGQQVTLSCSPISGHRSVSWYQQTPGQGLQFLFEYFSETQRNKGNFPGRFSGRQFSNSRSEMNVSTLELGDSALYLCASSSRTANTEAFFGQGTRLTVV.

The chain links TRBV3-1 (or the pseudogene TRBV3-2) to TRBJ1-2, with TRBD1 matching over 8 bases. V was clipped by 3 bases and J by 5 bases; unmatched bases: 2. Germline values: CDR1 LGHDT, CDR2 YNNKEL (reference sequence). This CDR3 region has 13 residues. CDR3 amino acids: CASSQTGAYGYTF. Written as DNA, the CDR3 is TGTGCCAGCAGCCAGACAGGGGCGTATGGCTACACCTTC.

The V call is TRBV7-8, the J call TRBJ1-1, with TRBD1 identical over 7 bases. The V gene end was trimmed by 5 bases and the J gene end by 6 bases; junction bases not matched to a gene: 6. The CDR3 totals 13 residues. CDR1 SGHVS and CDR2 FQNEAQ come from the germline V gene. The CDR3, as DNA: TGTGCCAGCAGCCAAGACAGGGATGCTGAAGCTTTCTTT. It yields the protein CASSQDRDAEAFF.

The rearrangement links TRBV6-5 to TRBJ1-1; D possibly corresponds to TRBD1 (6 bases). The V and J ends lost 6 bases and 5 bases respectively, with 13 bases between them. The germline gives CDR1 MNHEY, CDR2 SVGAGI. This CDR3 is built from 13 residues. The CDR3 region is CASRPTGKTEAFF. CDR3 nucleotide sequence: TGTGCCAGCAGGCCAACAGGGAAGACTGAAGCTTTCTTT.

This rearrangement joins TRBV5-1 to TRBJ1-6; no clear D. This CDR3 comprises 13 residues. The V end was cut by 2 bases, the J end by 5 bases, with 5 bases between. CDR1 and CDR2 from the germline V gene are SGHRS and YFSETQ. The CDR3 region has the DNA TGCGCCAGCAGCTTTCGGGATAATTCACCCCTCCACTTT. As protein: CASSFRDNSPLHF.

J is TRBJ1-6 and V is TRBV11-2; D not certain. Germline lookup yields CDR1 SGHAT and CDR2 FQNNGV. The germline V and J ends were trimmed by 0 bases and 10 bases, with 7 bases remaining between them. The CDR3 contains 13 residues. The CDR3 is CASSLDLVSPLHF. CDR3 nucleotide sequence: TGTGCCAGCAGCTTAGATTTAGTATCACCCCTCCACTTT.

The chain couples TRBV30 to TRBJ2-5; D uncertain. The CDR3 has 14 amino acids. The germline CDR1 and CDR2 sequences are GTSNPN and SVGIG (reference sequence). V gave up 2 bases and J gave up 2 bases, with 12 bases separating them. CDR3 nucleotides: TGTGCCTGGAGTCCTCTTTGGGCGCAAGAGACCCAGTACTTC. Translation gives CAWSPLWAQETQYF.

This clone was seen only a few times. The rearrangement joins TRBV10-3 to TRBJ1-1; D is ambiguous. Deletions cut 3 bases from V and 2 bases from J, with 10 bases between. The germline V gene has CDR1 ENHRY and CDR2 SYGVKD. CDR3 length: 14 residues. The CDR3 bases are TGTGCCATCAGTGAATCGGGTCCTAACACTGAAGCTTTCTTT. Amino acids: CAISESGPNTEAFF.

This clone showed up just once. V usage is TRBV19 and J usage is TRBJ2-7; maybe TRBD1 (5 bases). Germline lookup yields CDR1 LNHDA and CDR2 SQIVND (reference sequence). Trimming stripped 10 bases from V and 4 bases from J, with 17 bases between. There are 13 residues in the CDR3. This CDR3 reads CATTSQVTYEQYF. DNA for the CDR3: TGTGCCACCACGTCACAGGTCACTTACGAGCAGTACTTC.

This clone showed up just a few times. The chain combines TRBV2 with TRBJ1-4; D unresolved. Trimming shortened V by 0 bases and J by 8 bases, and 13 bases separated the two germline ends. This CDR3 is 15 amino acids long. CDR1 and CDR2 (germline): SNHLY, FYNNEI. The CDR3 nucleotides are TGTGCCAGCAGTGAAGCGGGAGCGCTTCTAGAAAAACTGTTTTTT. As protein: CASSEAGALLEKLFF.

The chain combines TRBV5-1 with TRBJ1-4; D possibly corresponds to TRBD1 (6 bases). V was pared by 4 bases and J by 0 bases, with 13 bases between. Germline CDR1 SGHRS, CDR2 YFSETQ. The CDR3 extends over 16 amino acids. The CDR3 DNA reads TGCGCCAGCAGCCCCTTTACAGGGTCAACTAATGAAAAACTGTTTTTT. This sequence encodes CASSPFTGSTNEKLFF.

The chain has TRBV14 and TRBJ1-2; 7 bases are a match to TRBD1. CDR1 is SGHDN, CDR2 FVKESK, per germline. V trimming: 4 bases; J trimming: 14 bases; junction bases outside the gene matches: 13. This CDR3 region has 13 residues. The CDR3 loop is CASSPSAGGVLTF. DNA for the CDR3: TGTGCCAGCAGCCCCTCGGCAGGGGGAGTTTTGACCTTC.

The chain carries TRBV10-3 and TRBJ2-1, with a possible D match to TRBD2 (5 bases). Trimming cost V 7 bases and J 0 bases, with 7 bases left between them. CDR1 ENHRY and CDR2 SYGVKD come from the germline V gene. The CDR3 consists of 13 residues. The CDR3 loop is CAITSTSYNEQFF. In nucleotides, the CDR3 is TGTGCCATCACTAGCACCTCCTACAATGAGCAGTTCTTC.

V gene TRBV27 combines with J gene TRBJ1-6; D call uncertain. Germline lookup yields CDR1 MNHEY and CDR2 SMNVEV (reference sequence). The CDR3 has 14 amino acids. V was trimmed by 2 bases and J by 8 bases, leaving 10 bases between them. CDR3: CASSLEGVDSPLHF. The CDR3 DNA sequence: TGTGCCAGCAGTTTAGAGGGCGTGGATTCACCCCTCCACTTT.

This clone was seen only a few times. This chain connects TRBV7-8 to TRBJ1-6; 10 nucleotides agree with TRBD1. J was trimmed by 0 bases and V by 2 bases; bases with no gene match: 7. This CDR3 comprises 19 residues. Germline V gene lookup returns CDR1 SGHVS and CDR2 FQNEAQ. The CDR3: CASSLIRTGGGSYNSPLHF. CDR3 sequence (DNA): TGTGCCAGCAGCTTAATTCGGACAGGGGGAGGCTCCTATAATTCACCCCTCCACTTT.

The V call is TRBV28, the J call TRBJ2-6; 7 nucleotides align to TRBD1. V gave up 5 bases and J gave up 2 bases; unmatched junction bases: 12. Germline V gene lookup returns CDR1 MDHEN and CDR2 SYDVKM. The CDR3 extends over 18 amino acids. The CDR3 DNA reads as TGTGCCAGCAGTCCACGACAGGGAAGTGGGGCTGGGGCCAACGTCCTGACTTTC. It codes for CASSPRQGSGAGANVLTF.

In DNA form, the CDR3 reads TGTGCCACCAGTGATTCTACTAGCGGGGGGGCGCACAATGAGCAGTTCTTC. As protein: CATSDSTSGGAHNEQFF. The genes are TRBV24-1 and TRBJ2-1; 13 bases are shared with TRBD2. Germline lookup yields CDR1 KGHDR and CDR2 SFDVKD. This CDR3 is 17 amino acids long. J gave up 5 bases and V 2 bases, and 5 bases lay outside the gene matches.

V usage is TRBV6-1 and J usage is TRBJ2-4, with D perhaps TRBD2 (6 bases). This CDR3 region has 15 residues. V was trimmed by 2 bases and J by 9 bases, leaving 17 bases between them. Germline V gene sequence: CDR1 MNHNS, CDR2 SASEGT. The CDR3 loop reads CASSEMRGREIIQYF. The CDR3 DNA sequence: TGTGCCAGCAGTGAAATGCGGGGTAGAGAGATCATTCAGTACTTC.

The genes are TRBV11-3 and TRBJ2-1, with D tentatively TRBD2 (5 bases). Germline V gene sequence: CDR1 SGHNT, CDR2 YENEEA. CDR3 size: 13 residues. The V and J ends lost 2 bases and 5 bases respectively, with 7 bases between them. As DNA, the CDR3 is TGTGCCAGCAGCTTACACGGGGACAATGAGCAGTTCTTC. The encoded protein is CASSLHGDNEQFF.

The chain combines TRBV11-2 with TRBJ2-3; the match to TRBD2 covers 10 bases. CDR1 SGHAT and CDR2 FQNNGV come from the germline V gene. V trimming: 5 bases; J trimming: 0 bases; junction bases outside the gene matches: 2. The CDR3 extends over 15 amino acids. The CDR3 DNA reads as TGTGCCAGCAGCCGGACTAGCGGTAGCACAGATACGCAGTATTTT. It codes for CASSRTSGSTDTQYF. The complete variable domain, with remaining parts taken from reference TRBV11-2 and TRBJ2-3, reads EAGVAQSPRYKIIEKRQSVAFWCNPISGHATLYWYQQILGQGPKLLIQFQNNGVVDDSQLPKDRFSAERLKGVDSTLKIQPAKLEDSAVYLCASSRTSGSTDTQYFGPGTRLTVL.

The chain links TRBV6-5 to TRBJ2-3; maybe TRBD1 (5 bases). With 6 bases removed from V and 5 bases from J, the gap between germline ends came to 6 bases. The CDR3 spans 11 residues. Per the germline V gene, CDR1 is MNHEY and CDR2 is SVGAGI. The CDR3 sequence: CASSRVDTQYF. In DNA, the CDR3 is TGTGCCAGCAGCAGGGTAGATACGCAGTATTTT.

In this sample, this clone turned up a few times. The CDR3 nucleotides read TGTGCCACCAGTGATTTCCGAGATGGCTACACCTTC. Its protein is CATSDFRDGYTF. This chain uses TRBV24-1 with TRBJ1-2; D is uncertain. This CDR3 contains 12 residues. V was clipped by 1 base and J by 6 bases, with 5 bases between them. Germline V lookup: CDR1 KGHDR, CDR2 SFDVKD.

This clone is a singleton in its sample. The chain has TRBV6-5 and TRBJ2-2; 7 bases fit TRBD1. The CDR3 sequence is 15 residues long. Looked up from germline, CDR1 is MNHEY and CDR2 is SVGAGI. Losses at the gene ends were 5 bases for V and 4 bases for J; bases not matched to a gene: 7. As DNA, the CDR3 is TGTGCCAGCAGTCCTGACAGGGTGGGCACCGGGGAGCTGTTTTTT. Its protein product is CASSPDRVGTGELFF.

The CDR3 nucleotides read TGTGCCAGCAGCTTAGCTCAGGGGGCTGAAGCTTTCTTT. Its translation: CASSLAQGAEAFF. The chain is built from TRBV7-8 and TRBJ1-1; 7 bases align to TRBD1. V shed 0 bases and J 6 bases; nucleotides not matched to a gene: 1. The CDR3 contains 13 residues. CDR1 and CDR2 (germline): SGHVS, FQNEAQ.

This clone was recorded once. The chain uses TRBV7-3 and TRBJ2-3; the match to TRBD1 covers 7 bases. The CDR3 sequence is 15 residues long. Germline trimming cut 5 bases from V and 0 bases from J; bases unmatched to any gene: 5. Germline loops: CDR1 SGHTA, CDR2 FQGTGA. Here the CDR3 DNA reads TGTGCCAGCAGCCCTGGGACAGCTAGCACAGATACGCAGTATTTT. Protein product: CASSPGTASTDTQYF.

The CDR3 loop is CASSLRGDYGYTF. The CDR3, as DNA: TGTGCCAGCAGCCTCCGGGGGGACTATGGCTACACCTTC. This chain uses TRBV5-4 with TRBJ1-2; a possible D gene is TRBD1 (5 bases). V shed 4 bases and J shed 3 bases, with 10 bases lying between them. The CDR3 runs 13 residues. Germline V CDR1 and CDR2: SGHNT, YYREEE (reference sequence).